Each of the 6 T cell receptor beta chains below was sequenced from the same sample in a study of Ad26.COV2.S vaccination and SARS-CoV-2 variants. Sequencing used immunoSEQ multiplex PCR; TCRdb keeps in-frame clones, though not all of them. The sample has more than 250,000 clones; around 87% are singletons. The treatment is: over 15 received Ad26.COV2.S at low or high dose, single or two shots; about 5 received placebo; per-sample allocation not given. Sampling happened 63 days after the first vaccine or placebo injection. The sequences come from peripheral blood, collected in a trial of Ad26.COV2.S vaccine versus placebo. The receptors derive from a person aged 18-60 years who received the Ad26.COV2.S COVID-19 vaccine or a placebo.

The J gene is TRBJ2-2, the V gene TRBV19; D is possibly TRBD1 (6 bases). Germline-derived CDR1 and CDR2 are LNHDA and SQIVND (reference sequence). V gave up 10 bases and J gave up 5 bases, with 14 bases separating them. The CDR3 covers 13 residues. The CDR3, as DNA: TGTGCCACTGCCAGGGGTTGGACCGGGGAGCTGTTTTTT. This codes for CATARGWTGELFF. Drawing the rest from reference TRBV19 and TRBJ2-2, the complete variable domain is DGGITQSPKYLFRKEGQNVTLSCEQNLNHDAMYWYRQDPGQGLRLIYYSQIVNDFQKGDIAEGYSVSREKKESFPLTVTSAQKNPTAFYLCATARGWTGELFFGEGSRLTVL.

The rearrangement uses TRBV5-1 and TRBJ2-1, with D hard to call. The CDR3 is 16 amino acids. Trimming pared 7 bases from V and 1 base from J, leaving 18 bases between. In germline, CDR1 is SGHRS, CDR2 YFSETQ. The CDR3 nucleotides are TGCGCCAGCCGTTCCGGTGCCGGGCGTTCCTACAATGAGCAGTTCTTC. Translated, it gives CASRSGAGRSYNEQFF. Using reference TRBV5-1 and TRBJ2-1 for the parts outside the CDR3, the full variable domain is KAGVTQTPRYLIKTRGQQVTLSCSPISGHRSVSWYQQTPGQGLQFLFEYFSETQRNKGNFPGRFSGRQFSNSRSEMNVSTLELGDSALYLCASRSGAGRSYNEQFFGPGTRLTVL.

V gene TRBV18 combines with J gene TRBJ1-1; a possible D gene is TRBD1 (6 bases). Germline V CDR1 and CDR2: KGHSH, LQKENI. V was shortened by 4 bases and J by 7 bases, with 13 bases between the two germline ends. The CDR3 is 13 residues long. In nucleotides, the CDR3 is TGTGCCAGCTCACTAACAATGGACAGTGAAGCTTTCTTT. It specifies CASSLTMDSEAFF.

Here the CDR3 reads CASSDTGRTNSPLHF. In nucleotides, the CDR3 is TGTGCCAGCAGTGACACGGGCAGGACTAATTCACCCCTCCACTTT. The genes are TRBV6-7 and TRBJ1-6; D not resolved. TRBV6-7 is known as an ORF, though its function is uncertain. The V gene lost 5 bases and the J gene lost 6 bases, with 14 bases spanning the gap. CDR3 length: 15 residues.

The gene calls are TRBV5-4 and TRBJ2-6; 8 nucleotides line up with TRBD1. The junction had 9 bases not matched to a gene; V was cut back by 4 bases and J by 0 bases. This CDR3 region has 18 residues. Looked up from germline, CDR1 is SGHNT and CDR2 is YYREEE (reference sequence). The DNA for the CDR3 is TGTGCCAGCAGCGTCCCGGGACAGGTCTACTCTGGGGCCAACGTCCTGACTTTC. This gives the protein CASSVPGQVYSGANVLTF. Using reference TRBV5-4 and TRBJ2-6 for the parts outside the CDR3, the full variable domain is ETGVTQSPTHLIKTRGQQVTLRCSSQSGHNTVSWYQQALGQGPQFIFQYYREEENGRGNFPPRFSGLQFPNYSSELNVNALELDDSALYLCASSVPGQVYSGANVLTFGAGSRLTVL.

Only one count was recorded for this clone. This chain connects TRBV5-1 to TRBJ2-5; D gene unclear. The CDR3 totals 15 residues. CDR1 and CDR2 from the germline V gene are SGHRS and YFSETQ. V dropped 2 bases and J dropped 2 bases, with 13 bases sitting between them. CDR3 sequence: CASSFPLTEQETQYF. The CDR3 coding sequence is TGCGCCAGCAGCTTCCCCCTCACAGAGCAAGAGACCCAGTACTTC.